This TCR beta chain was recorded in a study of shared clonotypes between healthy human individuals. As regards this clone: Its antigen remains unknown.

This CDR3 is built from 14 residues. V was pared by 2 bases and J by 5 bases, with 3 bases of the junction left unmatched. The germline V gene has CDR1 MNHEY and CDR2 SMNVEV (reference sequence). General study points: In having few donors, the study represented limited genetic and exposure-history diversity.

In the authors' methods: In the immunoSEQ data, sequences were junction-only and lacked quality scores, so filtering differed. Here immunoSEQ multiplex PCR was the method, and the copy in TCRdb shows in-frame clones only, minus some. V and J calls and clone size follow that table, whereas D and trimming were derived from the DNA. In the table there are some 700,000 clones, less than 95% of which are singletons. CD45RO+ cells were combined with CCR7-negative CD45RA+ TemRA cells to form CD8 memory. Sequenced material: memory CD8+ T cells from PBMCs. Subset: CD45RO+ cells pooled with CCR7-negative TemRA cells. The sequence came from a man aged 18 to 30 in good health. Some clones in this sample may be carry-over from other donors' samples. The chain recombines TRBV27 with TRBJ1-1; 9 bases align to TRBD1. In DNA, the CDR3 is TGTGCCAGCAGTTTAACAGGGGGCATGACTGAAGCTTTCTTT. The encoded protein is CASSLTGGMTEAFF.